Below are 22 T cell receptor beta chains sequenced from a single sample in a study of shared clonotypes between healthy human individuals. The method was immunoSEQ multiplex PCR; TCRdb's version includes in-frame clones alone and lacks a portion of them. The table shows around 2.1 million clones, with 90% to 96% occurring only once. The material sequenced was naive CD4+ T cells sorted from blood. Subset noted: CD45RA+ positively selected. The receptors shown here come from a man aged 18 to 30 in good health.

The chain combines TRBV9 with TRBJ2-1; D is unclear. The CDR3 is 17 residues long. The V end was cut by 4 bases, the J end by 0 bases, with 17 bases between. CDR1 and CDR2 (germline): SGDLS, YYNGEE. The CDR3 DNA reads TGTGCCAGCAGCCCTACCGTTGAAGGCTACTCCTACAATGAGCAGTTCTTC. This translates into CASSPTVEGYSYNEQFF.

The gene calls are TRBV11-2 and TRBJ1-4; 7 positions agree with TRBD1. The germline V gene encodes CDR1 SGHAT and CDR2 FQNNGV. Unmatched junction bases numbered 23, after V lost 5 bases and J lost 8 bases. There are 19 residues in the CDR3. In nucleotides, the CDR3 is TGTGCCAGCAGCCCTATACCACAGAGCAGGGGGAAGGATAGAGAAAAACTGTTTTTT. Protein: CASSPIPQSRGKDREKLFF.

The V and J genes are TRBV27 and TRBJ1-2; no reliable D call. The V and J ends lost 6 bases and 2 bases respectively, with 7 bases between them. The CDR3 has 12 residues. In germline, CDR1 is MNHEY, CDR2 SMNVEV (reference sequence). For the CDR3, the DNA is TGTGCCAGCAGGAGTCAGAACTATGGCTACACCTTC. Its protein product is CASRSQNYGYTF.

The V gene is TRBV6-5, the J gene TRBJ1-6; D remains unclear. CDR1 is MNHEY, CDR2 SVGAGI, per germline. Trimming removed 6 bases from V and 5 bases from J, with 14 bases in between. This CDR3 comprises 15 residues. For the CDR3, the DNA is TGTGCCAGCAGCCACCCCGGCACAGATAATTCACCCCTCCACTTT. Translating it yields CASSHPGTDNSPLHF.

The DNA for the CDR3 is TGCGCCAGCAGCCAAGATCCCGGGGGCAGAACAGATACGCAGTATTTT. Translation gives CASSQDPGGRTDTQYF. The rearrangement joins TRBV4-1 to TRBJ2-3; D is possibly TRBD1 or TRBD2 (6 bases each). Germline V gives CDR1 MGHRA, CDR2 YSYEKL. The CDR3 loop spans 16 amino acids. The V and J ends lost 0 bases and 3 bases respectively, with 13 bases between them.

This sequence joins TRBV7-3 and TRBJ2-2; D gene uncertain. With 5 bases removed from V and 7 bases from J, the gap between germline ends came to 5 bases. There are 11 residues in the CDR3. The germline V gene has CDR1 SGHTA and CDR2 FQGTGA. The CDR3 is CASSGNGELFF. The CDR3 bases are TGTGCCAGCAGCGGGAACGGGGAGCTGTTTTTT.

The CDR3 sequence is CASSSLDRASYEQYF. In DNA form, the CDR3 reads TGTGCCAGCAGCTCTTTGGACAGGGCCTCCTACGAGCAGTACTTC. This chain uses TRBV7-6 with TRBJ2-7, with 8 positions matching TRBD1. Trimming at V came to 4 bases and at J to 0 bases, leaving 5 bases not matched to a gene. The CDR3 is made up of 15 amino acids. CDR1 is SGHVS, CDR2 FNYEAQ, per germline.

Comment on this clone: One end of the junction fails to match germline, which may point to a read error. CDR3 coding DNA: TGTGCCAGCAGCACCGCCGGGACTAGCCATTTT. Its translation is CASSTAGTSHF. The chain has TRBV11-2 and TRBJ2-3, with TRBD2 matching over 9 bases. This CDR3 contains 11 residues. The germline V gene has CDR1 SGHAT and CDR2 FQNNGV.

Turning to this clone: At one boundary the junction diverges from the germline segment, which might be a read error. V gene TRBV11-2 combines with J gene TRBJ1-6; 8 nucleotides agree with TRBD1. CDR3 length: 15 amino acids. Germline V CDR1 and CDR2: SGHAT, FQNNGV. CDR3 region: CASNPGGSHNSPLHF. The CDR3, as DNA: TGTGCCAGCAATCCAGGGGGCTCCCATAATTCACCCCTCCACTTT. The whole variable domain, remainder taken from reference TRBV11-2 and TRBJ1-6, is EAGVAQSPRYKIIEKRQSVAFWCNPISGHATLYWYQQILGQGPKLLIQFQNNGVVDDSQLPKDRFSAERLKGVDSTLKIQPAKLEDSAVYLCASNPGGSHNSPLHFGNGTRLTVT.

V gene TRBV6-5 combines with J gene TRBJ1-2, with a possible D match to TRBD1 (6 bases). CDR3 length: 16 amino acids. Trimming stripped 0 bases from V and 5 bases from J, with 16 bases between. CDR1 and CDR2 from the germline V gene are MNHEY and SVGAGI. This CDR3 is CASSYSNRESRYGYTF. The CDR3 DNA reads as TGTGCCAGCAGTTACTCCAACAGGGAATCTCGTTATGGCTACACCTTC.

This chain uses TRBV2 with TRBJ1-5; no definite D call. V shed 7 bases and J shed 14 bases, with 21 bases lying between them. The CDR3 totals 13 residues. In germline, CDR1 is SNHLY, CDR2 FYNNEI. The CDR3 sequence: CASTEEFQGGEHF. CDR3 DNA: TGTGCCAGCACCGAGGAGTTTCAAGGCGGGGAGCATTTT.

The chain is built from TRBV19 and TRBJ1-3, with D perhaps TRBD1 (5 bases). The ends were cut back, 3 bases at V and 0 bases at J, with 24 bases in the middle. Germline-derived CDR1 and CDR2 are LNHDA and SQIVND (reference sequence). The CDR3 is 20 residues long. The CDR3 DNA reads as TGTGCCAGTAGTATCGCCGGTGGGGCAACGTCTTCGATCTCTGGAAACACCATATATTTT. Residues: CASSIAGGATSSISGNTIYF. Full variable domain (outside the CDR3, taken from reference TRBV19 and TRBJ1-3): DGGITQSPKYLFRKEGQNVTLSCEQNLNHDAMYWYRQDPGQGLRLIYYSQIVNDFQKGDIAEGYSVSREKKESFPLTVTSAQKNPTAFYLCASSIAGGATSSISGNTIYFGEGSWLTVV.

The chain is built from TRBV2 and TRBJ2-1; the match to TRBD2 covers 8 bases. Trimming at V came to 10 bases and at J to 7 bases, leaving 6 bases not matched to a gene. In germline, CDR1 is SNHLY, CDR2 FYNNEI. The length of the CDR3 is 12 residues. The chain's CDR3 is CATGGARNEQFF. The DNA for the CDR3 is TGTGCCACCGGGGGGGCAAGGAATGAGCAGTTCTTC.

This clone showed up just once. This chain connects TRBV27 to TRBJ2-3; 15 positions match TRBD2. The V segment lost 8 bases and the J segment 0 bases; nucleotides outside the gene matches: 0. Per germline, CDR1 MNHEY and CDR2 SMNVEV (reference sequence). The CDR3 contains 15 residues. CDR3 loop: CASGLAGGSTDTQYF. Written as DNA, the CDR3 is TGTGCCAGCGGACTAGCGGGGGGGAGCACAGATACGCAGTATTTT.

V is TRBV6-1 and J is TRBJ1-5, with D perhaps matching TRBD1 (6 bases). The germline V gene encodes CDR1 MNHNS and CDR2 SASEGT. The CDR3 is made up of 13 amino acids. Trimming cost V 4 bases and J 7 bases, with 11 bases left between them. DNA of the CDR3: TGTGCCAGCAGTGGGACAGTGCAGCAGCCCCAGCATTTT. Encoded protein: CASSGTVQQPQHF.

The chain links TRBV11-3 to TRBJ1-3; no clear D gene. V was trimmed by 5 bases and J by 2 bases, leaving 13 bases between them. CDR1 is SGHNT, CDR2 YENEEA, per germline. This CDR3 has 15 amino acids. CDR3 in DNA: TGTGCCAGCAGCAGCTCGGCCGGGACTGGAAACACCATATATTTT. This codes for CASSSSAGTGNTIYF.

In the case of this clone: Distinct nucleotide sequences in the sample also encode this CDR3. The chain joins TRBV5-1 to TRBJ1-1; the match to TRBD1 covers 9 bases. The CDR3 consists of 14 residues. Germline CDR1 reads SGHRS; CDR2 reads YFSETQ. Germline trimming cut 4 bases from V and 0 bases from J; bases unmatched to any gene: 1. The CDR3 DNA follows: TGCGCCAGCAGCGGGACAGGGCTGAACACTGAAGCTTTCTTT. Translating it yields CASSGTGLNTEAFF.

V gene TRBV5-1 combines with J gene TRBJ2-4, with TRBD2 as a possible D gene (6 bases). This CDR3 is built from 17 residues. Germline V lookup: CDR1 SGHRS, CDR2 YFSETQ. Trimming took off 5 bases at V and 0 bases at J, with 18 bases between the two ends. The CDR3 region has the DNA TGCGCCAGCAGTTTAGGGGACTTCGGGGGAGCCAAAAACATTCAGTACTTC. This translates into CASSLGDFGGAKNIQYF.

The CDR3 nucleotides are TGTGCCAGCAGCCCGGCGGGGACCCAGTACTTC. As protein: CASSPAGTQYF. This chain links TRBV7-6 with TRBJ2-5; a possible D gene is TRBD2 (5 bases). Looked up from germline, CDR1 is SGHVS and CDR2 is FNYEAQ. Trimming left V 5 bases short and J 7 bases short, with 8 bases between. This CDR3 contains 11 residues.

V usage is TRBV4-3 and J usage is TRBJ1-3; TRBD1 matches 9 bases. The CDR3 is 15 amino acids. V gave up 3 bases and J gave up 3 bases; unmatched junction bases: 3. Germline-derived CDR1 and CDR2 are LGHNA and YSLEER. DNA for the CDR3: TGCGCCAGCAGCCAGGGACAGGGCTTTGGAAACACCATATATTTT. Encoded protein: CASSQGQGFGNTIYF.

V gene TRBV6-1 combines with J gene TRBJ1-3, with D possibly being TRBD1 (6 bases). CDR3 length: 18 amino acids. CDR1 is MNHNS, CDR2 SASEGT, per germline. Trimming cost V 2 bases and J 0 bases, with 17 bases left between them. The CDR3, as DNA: TGTGCCAGCAGTGAATGGGGGAGGGGGTCAAGCTCTGGAAACACCATATATTTT. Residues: CASSEWGRGSSSGNTIYF.

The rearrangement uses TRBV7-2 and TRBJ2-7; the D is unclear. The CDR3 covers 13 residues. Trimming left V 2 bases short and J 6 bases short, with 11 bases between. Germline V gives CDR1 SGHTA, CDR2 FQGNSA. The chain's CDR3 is CASSLYLISEQYF. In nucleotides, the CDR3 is TGTGCCAGCAGCTTATATCTTATTAGCGAGCAGTACTTC.